A selection of T cell receptor beta chains follows, all from one sample in a study of T cell changes during pregnancy in multiple sclerosis. Only in-frame clones appear in the TCRdb table, and some are missing; sequencing was by immunoSEQ multiplex PCR. The sample contains 50,000 to 60,000 clones, 75% to 90% of which appear only once. The sequencing here drew on CD4+ T cells from peripheral blood mononuclear cells, taken in the third trimester of pregnancy. The receptor source for this set is a female donor with multiple sclerosis, enrolled in a pregnancy study. The CDR3 runs from the conserved cysteine through the conserved F or W. Each record gives: D gene, clone size, V gene, J gene, CDR3 DNA, CDR3 protein. D genes are given only for firm matches. Size is omitted from some rows. Given values are once, few, many or a class for expanded clones.

>-|-|TRBV30|TRBJ1-1
TGTGCCTGGGACTCACAGGCGAACACTGAAGCTTTCTTT
CAWDSQANTEAFF
>-|-|TRBV19|TRBJ1-5
TGTGCCAGTAACGCCCCGGGGGTTAGCAATCAGCCCCAGCATTTT
CASNAPGVSNQPQHF
>TRBD1|-|TRBV5-6|TRBJ1-1
TGTGCCAGCAGCTTGGGGACAGGGAACACTGAAGCTTTCTTT
CASSLGTGNTEAFF
>-|-|TRBV5-1|TRBJ2-5
TGCGCCAGCAGTTCCGAGTCGGAGACCCAGTACTTC
CASSSESETQYF
>TRBD2|-|TRBV13|TRBJ2-1
TGTGCCAGCAGCTTAGGATCTAGCGGGGGGGCTCAGGAGCAGTTCTTC
CASSLGSSGGAQEQFF
>-|-|TRBV6-5|TRBJ1-1
TGTGCCAGCAGTCCGACTACCAGGAACACTGAAGCTTTCTTT
CASSPTTRNTEAFF
>-|-|TRBV30|TRBJ1-6
TGTGCCTGGAGTGTAATGACTGGAGATTCACCCCTCCACTTT
CAWSVMTGDSPLHF
>TRBD2|-|TRBV5-1|TRBJ2-1
TGCGCCAGCAGCTATCGGACTAGCCCTTCCTACAATGAGCAGTTCTTC
CASSYRTSPSYNEQFF
>TRBD1|-|TRBV6-4|TRBJ1-2
TGTGCCAGCAGTGACTCGAAAGGACAGGGGGCTTTAGGCTACACCTTC
CASSDSKGQGALGYTF
>TRBD1|-|TRBV19|TRBJ1-2
TGTGCCGTACAGGACAGGGCGAGTGATGGCTACACCTTC
CAVQDRASDGYTF
>-|-|TRBV30|TRBJ1-6
TGTGCCTGGAGTTGGGCAGAGATCTATAATTCACCCCTCCACTTT
CAWSWAEIYNSPLHF
>TRBD2|-|TRBV7-9|TRBJ2-3
TGTGCCAGCAGCGTCCATTTAGCGGGGGCCCCTCGGGATACGCAGTATTTT
CASSVHLAGAPRDTQYF
>TRBD2|-|TRBV9|TRBJ2-3
TGTGCCAGCAGCGGATATAGCGGGGGCACAGATACGCAGTATTTT
CASSGYSGGTDTQYF
>TRBD2|-|TRBV14|TRBJ2-5
TGTGCCAGCAGCCGCCCCCTCGGGACTAGCGATCAAGAGACCCAGTACTTC
CASSRPLGTSDQETQYF
>-|once|TRBV5-4|TRBJ1-2
TGTGCCAGCAGTACGATGAATTTCATGGAGAGAGGCTACACCTTC
CASSTMNFMERGYTF
>-|-|TRBV6-4|TRBJ1-3
TGTGCCGCCTCCCCGGTGTGTGTGCGAAACACCATATATTTT
CAASPVCVRNTIYF
>-|-|TRBV14|TRBJ2-5
TGTGCCAGCAGCCAATTTTCGGGGACCCAGTACTTC
CASSQFSGTQYF
>-|-|TRBV4-2|TRBJ2-2
TGTGCCAGCAGCCCGGTCGAGGGTGCGAACACCGGGGAGCTGTTTTTT
CASSPVEGANTGELFF
>-|-|TRBV7-9|TRBJ1-2
TGTGCCAGCAGCTTAAGGTTAATCAGGGTCGACTATGGCTACACCTTC
CASSLRLIRVDYGYTF
>TRBD1|-|TRBV4-3|TRBJ2-5
TGCGCCAGCAGCCGGACCGGGACAGGGTACGAGGAGACCCAGTACTTC
CASSRTGTGYEETQYF
>-|-|TRBV7-8|TRBJ1-1
TGTGCCAGCAGCTTAGAGGCGGGTTGGACTGAAGCTTTCTTT
CASSLEAGWTEAFF
>-|-|TRBV15|TRBJ2-7
TGTGCCACCAGCAGAGGTTTGGAGAGATACGAGCAGTACTTC
CATSRGLERYEQYF
>-|-|TRBV6-1|TRBJ2-7
TGTGCCAGTAGTGCTGGGGGCCCCTACGAGCAGTACTTC
CASSAGGPYEQYF
>TRBD1|-|TRBV5-6|TRBJ1-3
TGTGCCAGCAGCATGACAGGGCCTCTCTCTGGAAACACCATATATTTT
CASSMTGPLSGNTIYF
>-|-|TRBV18|TRBJ2-3
TGTGCCAGCTCAGATCGGAGCAGGGCCACAGATACGCAGTATTTT
CASSDRSRATDTQYF
>-|-|TRBV7-2|TRBJ1-4
TGTGCCAGCAGCTTAGCCGTCGGGGGTACTAATGAAAAACTGTTTTTT
CASSLAVGGTNEKLFF
>TRBD1|-|TRBV6-6|TRBJ2-1
TGTGCCAGCAGTCGGACAGGGGGCTCCAATGTTGAGCAGTTCTTC
CASSRTGGSNVEQFF
>-|-|TRBV6-1|TRBJ2-7
TGTGCCAGCAGCCCACAGGGCGGTTCCTACGAGCAGTACTTC
CASSPQGGSYEQYF